These 28 T cell receptor beta chains were all obtained from the same sample, sequenced in a study of T cells after yellow fever vaccination. TCRdb fed the 5' RACE reads into MiXCR, producing one record per CDR3 protein. The table records 150,000 to 200,000 distinct CDR3 sequences, about a tenth of them present only once. Material: CD8+ T cells sorted from PBMCs, obtained 45 days after the yellow fever booster vaccination. These receptors were taken from a man aged 18-30 years who received the YFV17D yellow fever vaccine.

The V gene is TRBV28, the J gene TRBJ2-3; 8 nucleotides align to TRBD2. Trimming cost V 5 bases and J 5 bases; bases outside gene matches: 6. Germline assignment: CDR1 MDHEN and CDR2 SYDVKM. This CDR3 is built from 14 residues. The CDR3: CASSLSGAGDTQYF. CDR3 sequence (DNA): TGTGCCAGCAGTCTTAGCGGGGCCGGAGATACGCAGTATTTT. Based on the CDR3 plus reference TRBV28 and TRBJ2-3, the full variable domain is DVKVTQSSRYLVKRTGEKVFLECVQDMDHENMFWYRQDPGLGLRLIYFSYDVKMKEKGDIPEGYSVSREKKERFSLILESASTNQTSMYLCASSLSGAGDTQYFGPGTRLTVL.

The chain uses TRBV5-1 and TRBJ1-2; tentatively, D is TRBD1 (5 bases). V lost 0 bases, J lost 2 bases, and 8 bases lay in between. The germline CDR1 and CDR2 sequences are SGHRS and YFSETQ. CDR3 length: 14 residues. As DNA, the CDR3 is TGCGCCAGCAGCTTGGAAGGGACGAACTATGGCTACACCTTC. This sequence encodes CASSLEGTNYGYTF.

This clonotype occurred a few times. The chain links TRBV7-9 to TRBJ1-4, with no clear D. Germline V gives CDR1 SEHNR, CDR2 FQNEAQ (reference sequence). The CDR3 covers 15 residues. V gave up 4 bases and J gave up 2 bases, with 11 bases separating them. The DNA for the CDR3 is TGTGCCAGCAGCTCCCTGACCGATACTAATGAAAAACTGTTTTTT. It specifies CASSSLTDTNEKLFF.

This clonotype was picked up a small number of times. This chain joins TRBV12-3 or TRBV12-4 and TRBJ1-2; possible D gene TRBD1, 6 bases. V shed 10 bases and J shed 4 bases, with 22 bases lying between them. The CDR3 loop spans 15 amino acids. As DNA, the CDR3 is TGTGCCATCCACCGGGGGGACAAACGGGGCTATGGCTACACCTTC. It codes for CAIHRGDKRGYGYTF.

This clonotype has ten or more counts. V usage is TRBV12-3 or TRBV12-4 and J usage is TRBJ2-7; TRBD1 aligns across 9 bases. CDR3 length equals 13 residues. J gave up 6 bases and V 1 base, and 1 base lay outside the gene matches. The CDR3 region is CASSLGTGAEQYF. The CDR3 DNA is TGTGCCAGCAGTTTAGGGACAGGGGCCGAGCAGTACTTC.

The chain employs TRBV13 and TRBJ2-7, with 7 positions matching TRBD2. The germline gives CDR1 PRHDT, CDR2 FYEKMQ (reference sequence). J was trimmed by 4 bases and V by 8 bases; bases with no gene match: 11. The CDR3 totals 14 residues. CDR3 in amino acids: CASSTGGGSYEQYF. CDR3 nucleotides: TGTGCCAGCTCCACGGGCGGGGGTAGTTACGAGCAGTACTTC.

This clonotype came up many times. The rearrangement joins TRBV4-1 to TRBJ2-1; 10 bases are shared with TRBD1. The CDR3 extends over 14 amino acids. Per the germline V gene, CDR1 is MGHRA and CDR2 is YSYEKL. V lost 3 bases and J lost 7; bases outside the gene matches: 3. The CDR3 bases are TGCGCCAGCAGCCAGTGGACAGGGGGTAATGAGCAGTTCTTC. Translating gives CASSQWTGGNEQFF.

The sample holds a few counts of this clonotype. This chain links TRBV27 with TRBJ2-5; 8 nucleotides agree with TRBD2. Trimming cost V 3 bases and J 5 bases; bases outside gene matches: 5. Germline V gene sequence: CDR1 MNHEY, CDR2 SMNVEV (reference sequence). The CDR3 length is 14 residues. The CDR3 spells CASSFRGGWETQYF. The CDR3 DNA follows: TGTGCCAGCAGTTTCCGGGGGGGCTGGGAGACCCAGTACTTC.

The chain uses TRBV7-9 and TRBJ1-2; D might be TRBD1 (5 bases). Trimming took off 5 bases at V and 4 bases at J, with 14 bases between the two ends. CDR1 and CDR2 from the germline V gene are SEHNR and FQNEAQ (reference sequence). CDR3 length: 14 residues. In DNA, the CDR3 is TGTGCCAGCAGCCCGGAAGGGACGGGCTATGGCTACACCTTC. Protein sequence: CASSPEGTGYGYTF.

This clonotype has only a few counts. The V and J genes are TRBV7-2 and TRBJ1-5, with D tentatively TRBD1 (5 bases). The CDR3 runs 15 residues. V gave up 1 base and J gave up 3 bases, with 10 bases separating them. CDR1 is SGHTA, CDR2 FQGNSA, per germline. CDR3 nucleotide sequence: TGTGCCAGCAGCTTAGGGGGACGGGACAATCAGCCCCAGCATTTT. Translation gives CASSLGGRDNQPQHF.

This clonotype was observed a handful of times. V is TRBV20-1 and J is TRBJ2-3, with D hard to call. V was pared by 3 bases and J by 2 bases, with 6 bases between. Germline assignment: CDR1 DFQATT and CDR2 SNEGSKA (reference sequence). This CDR3 comprises 12 residues. CDR3 in amino acids: CSARRYTDTQYF. The CDR3 coding sequence is TGCAGTGCTAGGCGATACACAGATACGCAGTATTTT.

Only a few counts were recorded for this clonotype. This sequence joins TRBV20-1 and TRBJ2-1; 9 bases are shared with TRBD2. This CDR3 contains 16 residues. Germline CDR1 DFQATT, CDR2 SNEGSKA (reference sequence). V lost 3 bases and J lost 7; bases outside the gene matches: 13. CDR3 coding DNA: TGCAGTGCTAGCAGACTGAGCGGGGGGCCGGCGAATGAGCAGTTCTTC. Translated, it gives CSASRLSGGPANEQFF.

The sample holds a few counts of this clonotype. The V and J genes are TRBV5-6 and TRBJ2-7; 8 bases map to TRBD1. The germline gives CDR1 SGHDT, CDR2 YYEEEE. CDR3 length equals 18 residues. Germline trimming cut 4 bases from V and 4 bases from J; bases unmatched to any gene: 19. As DNA, the CDR3 is TGTGCCAGCAGCCCGGGCAAAGGACAGGGTCCCATCGGTTACGAGCAGTACGTC. It codes for CASSPGKGQGPIGYEQYV.

This clonotype was observed a few times. This sequence joins TRBV7-2 and TRBJ1-6; D possibly corresponds to TRBD1 (5 bases). CDR3 size: 17 residues. V lost 3 bases, J lost 4 bases, and 16 bases lay in between. CDR1 is SGHTA, CDR2 FQGNSA, per germline. This CDR3 reads CASSLDWGTGYNSPLHF. In nucleotides, the CDR3 is TGTGCCAGCAGCTTGGATTGGGGAACAGGATATAATTCACCCCTCCACTTT. The variable domain in full, with the rest retrieved from reference TRBV7-2 and TRBJ1-6, is GAGVSQSPSNKVTEKGKDVELRCDPISGHTALYWYRQSLGQGLEFLIYFQGNSAPDKSGLPSDRFSAERTGGSVSTLTIQRTQQEDSAVYLCASSLDWGTGYNSPLHFGNGTRLTVT.

This clonotype came up a few times. The chain combines TRBV15 with TRBJ2-3; the match to TRBD2 covers 9 bases. Germline assignment: CDR1 LNHNV and CDR2 YYDKDF (reference sequence). The CDR3 covers 13 residues. V gave up 6 bases and J gave up 2 bases; unmatched junction bases: 0. CDR3 sequence reads: CATRGLATDTQYF. In DNA, the CDR3 is TGTGCCACCAGGGGACTAGCCACAGATACGCAGTATTTT.

This clonotype was recorded many times. The chain carries TRBV7-9 and TRBJ2-3; TRBD2 aligns across 10 bases. There are 16 residues in the CDR3. Trimming at V came to 0 bases and at J to 4 bases, leaving 4 bases not matched to a gene. Germline V gene lookup returns CDR1 SEHNR and CDR2 FQNEAQ (reference sequence). CDR3 sequence reads: CASSLASSGGSDTQYF. Here the CDR3 DNA reads TGTGCCAGCAGCTTAGCGTCTAGCGGGGGCTCAGATACGCAGTATTTT.

This clonotype was seen more than once but under ten times. The chain carries TRBV15 and TRBJ1-5; TRBD1 aligns across 8 bases. In germline, CDR1 is LNHNV, CDR2 YYDKDF (reference sequence). The length of the CDR3 is 15 residues. V dropped 5 bases and J dropped 3; count of bases not matched to a gene: 6. CDR3 in amino acids: CATSSRTGNNQPQHF. CDR3 DNA: TGTGCCACCAGCTCAAGGACAGGGAACAATCAGCCCCAGCATTTT. Variable domain in full (rest from reference TRBV15 and TRBJ1-5): DAMVIQNPRYQVTQFGKPVTLSCSQTLNHNVMYWYQQKSSQAPKLLFHYYDKDFNNEADTPDNFQSRRPNTSFCFLDIRSPGLGDTAMYLCATSSRTGNNQPQHFGDGTRLSIL.

This clonotype was counted between two and nine times. As DNA, the CDR3 is TGTGCCAGCAGTGAAGGGGGACAGGGTACCGAGCAGTACTTC. Amino acids: CASSEGGQGTEQYF. The gene calls are TRBV2 and TRBJ2-7, with TRBD1 identical over 9 bases. Germline V gene data show CDR1 as SNHLY and CDR2 as FYNNEI. The V and J ends lost 1 base and 6 bases, in that order; junction bases with no gene match: 4. CDR3 length: 14 residues.

The table lists this clonotype with a few counts. The chain couples TRBV27 to TRBJ2-5; a weak D match, TRBD2 (6 bases). The CDR3 has 17 amino acids. Germline V gives CDR1 MNHEY, CDR2 SMNVEV (reference sequence). Trimming removed 3 bases from V and 5 bases from J, with 22 bases in between. CDR3 protein: CASSFTSSTRGGETQYF. The DNA for the CDR3 is TGTGCCAGCAGTTTCACTTCCTCGACGCGGGGCGGGGAGACCCAGTACTTC.

The chain is built from TRBV7-2 and TRBJ1-5; D not resolved. CDR3 length equals 13 residues. CDR1 and CDR2 from the germline V gene are SGHTA and FQGNSA. Trimming removed 1 base at V and 5 bases at J, with 6 bases between. The CDR3 DNA reads TGTGCCAGCAGCTTAGACTGGTATCAGCCCCAGCATTTT. It yields the protein CASSLDWYQPQHF.

In DNA form, the CDR3 reads TGTGCCAGCAGCTTAGTAGTGACCCCCTATGGCTACACCTTC. Its protein is CASSLVVTPYGYTF. The J gene is TRBJ1-2, the V gene TRBV7-9; the D is unclear. Between the trimmed V and J ends, which lost 1 base and 4 bases, there was a span of 10 bases. Germline V lookup: CDR1 SEHNR, CDR2 FQNEAQ (reference sequence). The CDR3 length is 14 residues.

The chain carries TRBV28 and TRBJ2-7; the match to TRBD1 covers 7 bases. Losses at the gene ends were 8 bases for V and 4 bases for J; bases not matched to a gene: 8. CDR3 length: 13 residues. Germline V CDR1 and CDR2: MDHEN, SYDVKM. For the CDR3, the DNA is TGTGCCAGCCAAGATAGGACAGGATACGAGCAGTACGTC. Amino acids: CASQDRTGYEQYV.

In this sample, this clonotype turned up many times. V is TRBV11-2 and J is TRBJ2-3; D call uncertain. Between the trimmed V and J ends, which lost 4 bases and 0 bases, there was a span of 14 bases. The CDR3 runs to 16 residues. The germline V gene encodes CDR1 SGHAT and CDR2 FQNNGV. CDR3 coding DNA: TGTGCCAGCAGCTCCCAAGCTATTACTAGCACAGATACGCAGTATTTT. Residues: CASSSQAITSTDTQYF.

The rearrangement uses TRBV11-2 and TRBJ1-4; TRBD1 might be the D (6 bases). The V end lost 5 bases, the J end lost 5 bases, and 21 bases lay between the germline ends. Looked up from germline, CDR1 is SGHAT and CDR2 is FQNNGV. This CDR3 spans 17 amino acids. The CDR3 region is CASSPDPGTPVNEKLFF. In DNA form, the CDR3 reads TGTGCCAGCAGCCCCGACCCCGGGACACCGGTCAATGAAAAACTGTTTTTT. The full variable domain, in which reference TRBV11-2 and TRBJ1-4 provide the parts outside the CDR3, is EAGVAQSPRYKIIEKRQSVAFWCNPISGHATLYWYQQILGQGPKLLIQFQNNGVVDDSQLPKDRFSAERLKGVDSTLKIQPAKLEDSAVYLCASSPDPGTPVNEKLFFGSGTQLSVL.

The CDR3 protein is CASSQYSGGLLTGELFF. The CDR3 bases are TGCGCCAGCAGCCAGTACAGCGGGGGCCTCTTAACCGGGGAGCTGTTTTTT. This chain uses TRBV4-3 with TRBJ2-2; 8 nucleotides agree with TRBD2. J gave up 5 bases and V 3 bases, and 11 bases lay outside the gene matches. Germline V lookup: CDR1 LGHNA, CDR2 YSLEER. This CDR3 is 17 amino acids long.

V is TRBV20-1 and J is TRBJ2-7, with D perhaps TRBD2 (6 bases). The germline V gene encodes CDR1 DFQATT and CDR2 SNEGSKA (reference sequence). CDR3 size: 13 residues. This CDR3 reads CAGSAGFRLGQYV. CDR3 DNA: TGCGCAGGATCGGCAGGGTTTAGACTAGGGCAGTACGTC.

This chain links TRBV20-1 with TRBJ2-1; D is ambiguous. Trimming cost V 5 bases and J 9 bases, with 17 bases left between them. There are 13 residues in the CDR3. CDR1 is DFQATT and CDR2 is SNEGSKA in the germline V gene (reference sequence). CDR3 sequence: CSAPQVAGGEQFF. The CDR3 DNA is TGCAGTGCTCCCCAGGTGGCAGGTGGTGAGCAGTTCTTC.

The chain couples TRBV27 to TRBJ2-2; D not certain. Trimming removed 2 bases from V and 6 bases from J, with 7 bases in between. The CDR3 extends over 13 amino acids. CDR1 and CDR2 (germline): MNHEY, SMNVEV (reference sequence). DNA of the CDR3: TGTGCCAGCAGTTTAATAGGGCCCGGGGAGCTGTTTTTT. Its translation is CASSLIGPGELFF.